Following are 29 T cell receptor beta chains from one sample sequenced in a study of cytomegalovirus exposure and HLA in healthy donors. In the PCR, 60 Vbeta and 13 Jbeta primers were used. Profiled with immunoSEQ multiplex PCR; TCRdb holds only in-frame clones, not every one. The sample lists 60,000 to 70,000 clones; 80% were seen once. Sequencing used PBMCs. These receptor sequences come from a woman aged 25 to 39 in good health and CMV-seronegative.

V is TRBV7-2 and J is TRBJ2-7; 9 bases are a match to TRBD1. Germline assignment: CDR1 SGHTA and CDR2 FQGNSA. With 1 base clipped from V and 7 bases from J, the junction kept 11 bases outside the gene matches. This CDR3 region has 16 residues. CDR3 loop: CASSLVGIQGAGEQYF. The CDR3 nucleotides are TGTGCCAGCAGCTTAGTGGGTATACAGGGGGCAGGTGAGCAGTACTTC.

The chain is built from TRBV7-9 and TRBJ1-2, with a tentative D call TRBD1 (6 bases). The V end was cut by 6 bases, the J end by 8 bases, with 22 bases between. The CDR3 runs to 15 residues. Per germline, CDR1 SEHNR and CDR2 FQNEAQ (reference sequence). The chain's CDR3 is CASSGPGHLTGGYTF. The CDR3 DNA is TGTGCCAGCAGTGGACCGGGACACCTTACGGGAGGCTACACCTTC.

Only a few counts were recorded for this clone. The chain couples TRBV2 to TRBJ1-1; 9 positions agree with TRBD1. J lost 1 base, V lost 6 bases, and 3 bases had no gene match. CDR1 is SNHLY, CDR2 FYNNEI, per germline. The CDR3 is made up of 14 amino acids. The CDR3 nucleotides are TGTGCCAGCAGGACAGGGGGTGGGAACACTGAAGCTTTCTTT. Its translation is CASRTGGGNTEAFF.

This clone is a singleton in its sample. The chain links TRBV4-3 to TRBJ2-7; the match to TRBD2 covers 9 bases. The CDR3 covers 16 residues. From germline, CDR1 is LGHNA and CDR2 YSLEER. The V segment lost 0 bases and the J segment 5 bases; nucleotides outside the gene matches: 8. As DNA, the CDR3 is TGCGCCAGCAGCCAAGATTGGACTAGCGAGTATAACGAGCAGTACTTC. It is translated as CASSQDWTSEYNEQYF.

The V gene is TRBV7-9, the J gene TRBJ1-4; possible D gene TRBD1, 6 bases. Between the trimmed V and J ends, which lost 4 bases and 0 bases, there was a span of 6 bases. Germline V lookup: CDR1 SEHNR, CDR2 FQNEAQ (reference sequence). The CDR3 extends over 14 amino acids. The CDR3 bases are TGTGCCAGCAGCTCAGGGGCAACTAATGAAAAACTGTTTTTT. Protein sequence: CASSSGATNEKLFF.

Here the CDR3 DNA reads TGTGCCAGCAGGTATAGAACAGGGTCCAATGAGCAGTTCTTC. Protein product: CASRYRTGSNEQFF. The genes are TRBV7-9 and TRBJ2-1; D is perhaps TRBD1 (6 bases). Trimming pared 6 bases from V and 6 bases from J, leaving 15 bases between. The CDR3 runs 14 residues. Germline V gene data show CDR1 as SEHNR and CDR2 as FQNEAQ (reference sequence).

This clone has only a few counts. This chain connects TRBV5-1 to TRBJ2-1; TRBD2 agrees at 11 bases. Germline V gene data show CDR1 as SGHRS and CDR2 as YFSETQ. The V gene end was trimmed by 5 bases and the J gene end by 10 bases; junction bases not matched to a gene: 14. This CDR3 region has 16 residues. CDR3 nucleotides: TGCGCCAGCAGGGCTTCTTTAGCGGGGGGGCGTCGGGAGCAGTTCTTC. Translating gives CASRASLAGGRREQFF. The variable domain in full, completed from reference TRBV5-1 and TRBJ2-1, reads KAGVTQTPRYLIKTRGQQVTLSCSPISGHRSVSWYQQTPGQGLQFLFEYFSETQRNKGNFPGRFSGRQFSNSRSEMNVSTLELGDSALYLCASRASLAGGRREQFFGPGTRLTVL.

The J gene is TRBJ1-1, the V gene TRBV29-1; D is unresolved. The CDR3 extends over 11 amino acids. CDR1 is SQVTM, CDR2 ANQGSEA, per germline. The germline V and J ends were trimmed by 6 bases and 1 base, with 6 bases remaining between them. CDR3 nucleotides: TGCAGCGTCCGAGGGAACACTGAAGCTTTCTTT. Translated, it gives CSVRGNTEAFF.

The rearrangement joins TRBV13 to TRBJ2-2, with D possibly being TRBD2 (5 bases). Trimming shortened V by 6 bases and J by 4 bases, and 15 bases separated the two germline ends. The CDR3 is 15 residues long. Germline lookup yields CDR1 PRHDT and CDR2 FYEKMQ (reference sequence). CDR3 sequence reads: CASRIGVQRTGELFF. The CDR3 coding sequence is TGTGCCAGCAGGATCGGGGTTCAACGCACCGGGGAGCTGTTTTTT. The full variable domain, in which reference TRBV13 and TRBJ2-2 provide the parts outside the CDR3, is AAGVIQSPRHLIKEKRETATLKCYPIPRHDTVYWYQQGPGQDPQFLISFYEKMQSDKGSIPDRFSAQQFSDYHSELNMSSLELGDSALYFCASRIGVQRTGELFFGEGSRLTVL.

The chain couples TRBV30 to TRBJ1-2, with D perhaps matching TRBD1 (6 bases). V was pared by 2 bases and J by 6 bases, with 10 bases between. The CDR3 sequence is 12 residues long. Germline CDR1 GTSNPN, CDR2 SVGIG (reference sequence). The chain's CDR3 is CAWSRQVNGYTF. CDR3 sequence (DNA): TGTGCCTGGAGTAGACAGGTTAATGGCTACACCTTC.

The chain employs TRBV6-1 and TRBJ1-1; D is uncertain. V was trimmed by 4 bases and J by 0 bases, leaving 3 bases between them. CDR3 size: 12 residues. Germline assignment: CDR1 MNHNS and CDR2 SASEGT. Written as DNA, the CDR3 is TGTGCCAGCAGTGTAATGAACACTGAAGCTTTCTTT. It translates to CASSVMNTEAFF.

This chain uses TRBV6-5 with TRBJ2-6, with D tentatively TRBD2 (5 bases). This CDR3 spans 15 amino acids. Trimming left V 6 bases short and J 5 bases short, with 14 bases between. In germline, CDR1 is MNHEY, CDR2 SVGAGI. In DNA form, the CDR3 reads TGTGCCAGCAGGACGGGCGGGTCCAGGGCCAACGTCCTGACTTTC. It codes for CASRTGGSRANVLTF.

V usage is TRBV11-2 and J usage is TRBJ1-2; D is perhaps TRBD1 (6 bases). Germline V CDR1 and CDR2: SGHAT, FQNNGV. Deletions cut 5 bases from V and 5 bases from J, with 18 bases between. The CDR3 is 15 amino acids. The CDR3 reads CASSAPLPGVYGYTF. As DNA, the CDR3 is TGTGCCAGCAGCGCCCCCCTGCCAGGGGTATATGGCTACACCTTC.

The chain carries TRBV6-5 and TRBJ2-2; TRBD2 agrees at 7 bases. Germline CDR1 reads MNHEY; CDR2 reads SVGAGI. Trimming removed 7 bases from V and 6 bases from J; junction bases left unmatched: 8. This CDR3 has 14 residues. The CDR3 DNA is TGTGCCAGCACCAGGACTAGTCCGTCCGGGGAGCTGTTTTTT. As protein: CASTRTSPSGELFF.

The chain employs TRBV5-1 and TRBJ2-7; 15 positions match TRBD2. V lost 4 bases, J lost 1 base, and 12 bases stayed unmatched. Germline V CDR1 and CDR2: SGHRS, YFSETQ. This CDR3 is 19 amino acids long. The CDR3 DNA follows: TGCGCCAGCAGCCCCTACCTGGGACTAGCGGGGGGCGGGTCCTACGAGCAGTACTTC. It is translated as CASSPYLGLAGGGSYEQYF. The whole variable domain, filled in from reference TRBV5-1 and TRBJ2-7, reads KAGVTQTPRYLIKTRGQQVTLSCSPISGHRSVSWYQQTPGQGLQFLFEYFSETQRNKGNFPGRFSGRQFSNSRSEMNVSTLELGDSALYLCASSPYLGLAGGGSYEQYFGPGTRLTVT.

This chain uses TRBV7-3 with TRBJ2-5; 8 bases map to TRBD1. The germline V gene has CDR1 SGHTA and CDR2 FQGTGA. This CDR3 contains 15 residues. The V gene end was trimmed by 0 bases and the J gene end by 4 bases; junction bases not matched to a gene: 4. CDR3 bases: TGTGCCAGCAGCTTAACCCCAGGGGGCGGAGAGACCCAGTACTTC. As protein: CASSLTPGGGETQYF.

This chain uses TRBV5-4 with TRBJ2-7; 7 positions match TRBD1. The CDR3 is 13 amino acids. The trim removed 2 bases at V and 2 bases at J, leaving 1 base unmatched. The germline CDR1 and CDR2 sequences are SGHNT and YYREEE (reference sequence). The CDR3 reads CASSFQGAYEQYF. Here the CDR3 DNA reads TGTGCCAGCAGCTTCCAGGGGGCCTACGAGCAGTACTTC.

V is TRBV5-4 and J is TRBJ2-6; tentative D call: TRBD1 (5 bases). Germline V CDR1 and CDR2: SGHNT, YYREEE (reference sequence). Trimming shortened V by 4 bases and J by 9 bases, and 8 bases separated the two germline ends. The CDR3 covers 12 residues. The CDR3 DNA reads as TGTGCCAGCAGCCAGGGTAACAACGTCCTGACTTTC. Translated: CASSQGNNVLTF.

CDR3 nucleotide sequence: TGCAGCGGGGGTGGACTAGCTCCCTACGAGCAGTACTTC. This encodes CSGGGLAPYEQYF. This chain joins TRBV29-1 and TRBJ2-7; 8 bases map to TRBD2. Germline-derived CDR1 and CDR2 are SQVTM and ANQGSEA. The CDR3 length is 13 residues. V trimming: 7 bases; J trimming: 2 bases; junction bases outside the gene matches: 7.

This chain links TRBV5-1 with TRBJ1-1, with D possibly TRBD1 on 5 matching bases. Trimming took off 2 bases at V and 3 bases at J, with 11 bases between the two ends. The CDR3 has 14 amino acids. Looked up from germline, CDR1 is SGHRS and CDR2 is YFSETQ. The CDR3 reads CASSFSVRDTEAFF. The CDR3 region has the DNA TGCGCCAGCAGCTTTTCAGTCAGGGACACTGAAGCTTTCTTT.

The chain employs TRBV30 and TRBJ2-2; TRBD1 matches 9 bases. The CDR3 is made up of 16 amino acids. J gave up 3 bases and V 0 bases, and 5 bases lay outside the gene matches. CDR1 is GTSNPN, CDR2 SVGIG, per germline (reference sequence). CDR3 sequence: CAWSVPDRGYTGELFF. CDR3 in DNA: TGTGCCTGGAGTGTACCGGACAGGGGTTACACCGGGGAGCTGTTTTTT.

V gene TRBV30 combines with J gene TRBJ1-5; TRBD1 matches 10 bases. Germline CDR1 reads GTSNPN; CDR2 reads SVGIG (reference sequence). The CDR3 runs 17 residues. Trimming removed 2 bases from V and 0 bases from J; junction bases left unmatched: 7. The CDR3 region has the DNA TGTGCCTGGAGTTTGGACAGGGGGTCCCTTAGCAATCAGCCCCAGCATTTT. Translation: CAWSLDRGSLSNQPQHF.

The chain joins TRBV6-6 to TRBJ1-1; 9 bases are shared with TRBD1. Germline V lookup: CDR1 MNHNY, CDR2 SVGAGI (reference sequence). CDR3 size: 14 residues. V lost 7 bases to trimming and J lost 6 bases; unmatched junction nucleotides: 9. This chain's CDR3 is CASIGGTGRPEAFF. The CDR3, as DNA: TGTGCCAGCATAGGCGGGACAGGGAGGCCTGAAGCTTTCTTT.

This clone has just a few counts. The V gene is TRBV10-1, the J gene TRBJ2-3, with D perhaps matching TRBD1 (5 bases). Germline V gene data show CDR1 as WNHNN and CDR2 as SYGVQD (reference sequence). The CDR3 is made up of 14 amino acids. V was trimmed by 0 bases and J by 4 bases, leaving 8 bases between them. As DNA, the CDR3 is TGCGCCAGCAGTGAGTCGAAAGGGGCAGATACGCAGTATTTT. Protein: CASSESKGADTQYF.

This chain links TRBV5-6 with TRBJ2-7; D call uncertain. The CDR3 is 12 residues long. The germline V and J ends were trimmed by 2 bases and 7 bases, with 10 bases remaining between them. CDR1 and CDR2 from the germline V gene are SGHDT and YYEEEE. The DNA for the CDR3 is TGTGCCAGCAGCTTCAGCAACGGGGAGCAGTACTTC. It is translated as CASSFSNGEQYF. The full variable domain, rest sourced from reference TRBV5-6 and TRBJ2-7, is DAGVTQSPTHLIKTRGQQVTLRCSPKSGHDTVSWYQQALGQGPQFIFQYYEEEERQRGNFPDRFSGHQFPNYSSELNVNALLLGDSALYLCASSFSNGEQYFGPGTRLTVT.

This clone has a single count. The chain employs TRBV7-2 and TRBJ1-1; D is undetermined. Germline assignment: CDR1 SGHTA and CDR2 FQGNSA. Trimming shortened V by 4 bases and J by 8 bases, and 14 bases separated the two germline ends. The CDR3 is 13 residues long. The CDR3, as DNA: TGTGCCAGCAGCTCCCCGTCCGGGGTGGAAGCTTTCTTT. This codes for CASSSPSGVEAFF.

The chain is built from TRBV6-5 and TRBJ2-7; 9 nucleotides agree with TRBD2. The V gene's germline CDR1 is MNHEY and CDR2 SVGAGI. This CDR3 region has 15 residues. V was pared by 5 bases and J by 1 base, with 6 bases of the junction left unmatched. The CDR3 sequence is CASSRYTSGSYEQYF. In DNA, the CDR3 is TGTGCCAGCAGTCGATACACTAGCGGGTCCTACGAGCAGTACTTC.

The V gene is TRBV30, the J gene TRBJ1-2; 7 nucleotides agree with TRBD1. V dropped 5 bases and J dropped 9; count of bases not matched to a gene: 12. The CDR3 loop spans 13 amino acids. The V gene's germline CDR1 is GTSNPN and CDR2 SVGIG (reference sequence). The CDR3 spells CAWGARRGLSYTF. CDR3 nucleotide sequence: TGTGCCTGGGGGGCGCGGAGGGGGCTTAGCTACACCTTC.

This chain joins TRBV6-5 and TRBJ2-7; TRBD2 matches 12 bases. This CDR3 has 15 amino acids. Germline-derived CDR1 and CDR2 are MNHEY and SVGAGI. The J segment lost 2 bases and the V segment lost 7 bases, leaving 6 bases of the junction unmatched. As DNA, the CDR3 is TGTGCCAGCAATAAACGACTAGCGGGGGCCTACGAGCAGTACTTC. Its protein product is CASNKRLAGAYEQYF.